This is a list of T cell receptor beta chains from one sample in a study of blood T cell repertoires in COVID-19. Some clones are missing from TCRdb's copy, which holds only in-frame ones; the method was immunoSEQ multiplex PCR. The sample has 210,000 or so clones, 86% seen once. The sequenced sample consisted of peripheral blood. These receptors were collected from a man aged 50 to 59 with acute or convalescent COVID-19. Each CDR3 is given with its conserved first and last residue. The D gene is left open where the match is weak. Size is stated for part of the rows, as once, few or many counts, or as a class when the clone is expanded.

CDR3aa: CASRRDRLYNEQFF
CDR3nt: TGTGCCAGCAGGAGGGACAGACTCTACAATGAGCAGTTCTTC
abundance: .
d_gene: TRBD1
v_gene: TRBV2
j_gene: TRBJ2-1

CDR3aa: CASSPGGTGNEKLFF
CDR3nt: TGTGCCAGCAGCCCCGGTGGGACAGGAAATGAAAAACTGTTTTTT
abundance: few
d_gene: TRBD1
v_gene: TRBV7-9
j_gene: TRBJ1-4

CDR3aa: CASSLETGPMNTEAFF
CDR3nt: TGTGCCAGCAGCTTAGAAACAGGGCCCATGAACACTGAAGCTTTCTTT
abundance: .
d_gene: .
v_gene: TRBV7-8
j_gene: TRBJ1-1

CDR3aa: CASSAGNPQPQHF
CDR3nt: TGTGCCAGCAGTGCAGGAAATCCCCAGCCCCAGCATTTT
abundance: .
d_gene: .
v_gene: TRBV6-4
j_gene: TRBJ1-5

CDR3aa: CASSLGGPAGTNNQPQHF
CDR3nt: TGTGCCAGCAGCCTGGGAGGGCCAGCGGGAACAAACAATCAGCCCCAGCATTTT
abundance: .
d_gene: .
v_gene: TRBV5-6
j_gene: TRBJ1-5

CDR3aa: CASSRDNNEKLFF
CDR3nt: TGTGCCAGCTCCCGGGACAATAATGAAAAACTGTTTTTT
abundance: .
d_gene: .
v_gene: TRBV18
j_gene: TRBJ1-4

CDR3aa: CASSLRGFNEKLFF
CDR3nt: TGTGCCAGCAGCTTACGCGGTTTTAATGAAAAACTGTTTTTT
abundance: once
d_gene: .
v_gene: TRBV7-9
j_gene: TRBJ1-4

CDR3aa: CASSWQAYEQYF
CDR3nt: TGTGCCAGCAGCTGGCAGGCCTACGAGCAGTACTTC
abundance: .
d_gene: .
v_gene: TRBV7-2
j_gene: TRBJ2-7

CDR3aa: CASSISGTGGTDTQYF
CDR3nt: TGCGCCAGCAGCATCTCCGGGACAGGGGGCACAGATACGCAGTATTTT
abundance: once
d_gene: TRBD1
v_gene: TRBV5-1
j_gene: TRBJ2-3

CDR3aa: CASTGVFNSPLHF
CDR3nt: TGTGCCAGCACAGGGGTTTTTAATTCACCCCTCCACTTT
abundance: .
d_gene: .
v_gene: TRBV6-5
j_gene: TRBJ1-6

CDR3aa: CASSIPGERQYF
CDR3nt: TGTGCCAGTAGTATCCCAGGGGAGAGGCAGTACTTC
abundance: .
d_gene: .
v_gene: TRBV19
j_gene: TRBJ2-7

CDR3aa: CASSLSGISRPGELFF
CDR3nt: TGTGCCAGCAGCTTGTCCGGGATATCCCGTCCCGGGGAGCTGTTTTTT
abundance: .
d_gene: .
v_gene: TRBV5-6
j_gene: TRBJ2-2

CDR3aa: CAWRQSNTEAFF
CDR3nt: TGTGCCTGGAGACAGTCGAACACTGAAGCTTTCTTT
abundance: .
d_gene: .
v_gene: TRBV30
j_gene: TRBJ1-1

CDR3aa: CASSYKTNEKLFF
CDR3nt: TGTGCCAGCAGTTACAAGACTAATGAAAAACTGTTTTTT
abundance: .
d_gene: .
v_gene: TRBV27
j_gene: TRBJ1-4

CDR3aa: CASSPRVPGANVLTF
CDR3nt: TGTGCCAGTAGTCCCCGGGTCCCCGGGGCCAACGTCCTGACTTTC
abundance: .
d_gene: .
v_gene: TRBV19
j_gene: TRBJ2-6

CDR3aa: CASKAGTGDYEQYF
CDR3nt: TGCGCCAGCAAAGCGGGGACAGGGGACTACGAGCAGTACTTC
abundance: .
d_gene: TRBD1
v_gene: TRBV10-1
j_gene: TRBJ2-7

CDR3aa: CASSLERYGANVLTF
CDR3nt: TGCGCCAGCAGCTTGGAGCGGTACGGGGCCAACGTCCTGACTTTC
abundance: .
d_gene: .
v_gene: TRBV5-1
j_gene: TRBJ2-6

CDR3aa: CASSYSGGGNSPLHF
CDR3nt: TGTGCCAGCAGTTACTCGGGGGGAGGTAATTCACCCCTCCACTTT
abundance: .
d_gene: .
v_gene: TRBV6-5
j_gene: TRBJ1-6

CDR3aa: CASSPRTSGSEQYF
CDR3nt: TGTGCCAGCTCACCAAGGACTAGCGGGAGCGAGCAGTACTTC
abundance: .
d_gene: TRBD2
v_gene: TRBV18
j_gene: TRBJ2-7

CDR3aa: CASSVSGTGNQPQHF
CDR3nt: TGTGCCAGCAGTGTTTCCGGGACAGGCAATCAGCCCCAGCATTTT
abundance: once
d_gene: TRBD1
v_gene: TRBV25-1
j_gene: TRBJ1-5

CDR3aa: CASSPTGVINQPQHF
CDR3nt: TGTGCCAGTAGTCCCACAGGGGTGATCAATCAGCCCCAGCATTTT
abundance: .
d_gene: TRBD1
v_gene: TRBV19
j_gene: TRBJ1-5

CDR3aa: CASSPRTGGPDTQYF
CDR3nt: TGTGCCAGCAGCCCCCGGACAGGGGGCCCAGATACGCAGTATTTT
abundance: .
d_gene: TRBD1
v_gene: TRBV7-9
j_gene: TRBJ2-3

CDR3aa: CAWSSQARYEQYF
CDR3nt: TGTGCCTGGAGTTCCCAGGCCAGGTACGAGCAGTACTTC
abundance: .
d_gene: .
v_gene: TRBV30
j_gene: TRBJ2-7

CDR3aa: CASNSQGGSLGWGEKLFF
CDR3nt: TGTGCCAGCAATTCACAGGGTGGGAGCCTAGGCTGGGGTGAAAAACTGTTTTTT
abundance: .
d_gene: .
v_gene: TRBV5-5
j_gene: TRBJ1-4

CDR3aa: CASSLEVTDQPQHF
CDR3nt: TGTGCCAGCAGCTTGGAAGTAACTGATCAGCCCCAGCATTTT
abundance: .
d_gene: .
v_gene: TRBV5-8
j_gene: TRBJ1-5

CDR3aa: CASSLGGQVASYEQYF
CDR3nt: TGTGCCAGCAGCTTGGGAGGACAGGTTGCCTCCTACGAGCAGTACTTC
abundance: .
d_gene: TRBD1
v_gene: TRBV5-4
j_gene: TRBJ2-7

CDR3aa: CASGFAGNTIYF
CDR3nt: TGTGCTAGTGGTTTCGCCGGGAACACCATATATTTT
abundance: few
d_gene: .
v_gene: TRBV12-5
j_gene: TRBJ1-3

CDR3aa: CASSAGLAGGPGEQFF
CDR3nt: TGCGCCAGCAGCGCGGGACTAGCGGGGGGGCCGGGTGAGCAGTTCTTC
abundance: .
d_gene: TRBD2
v_gene: TRBV4-1
j_gene: TRBJ2-1

CDR3aa: CASSPHRDNQPQHF
CDR3nt: TGTGCCAGCTCACCACACAGGGACAATCAGCCCCAGCATTTT
abundance: .
d_gene: .
v_gene: TRBV18
j_gene: TRBJ1-5

CDR3aa: CASSQGRLGNTEAFF
CDR3nt: TGTGCCAGCAGCCAAGGGAGGCTAGGGAACACTGAAGCTTTCTTT
abundance: .
d_gene: .
v_gene: TRBV3-1/TRBV3-2
j_gene: TRBJ1-1

CDR3aa: CAISAPGQGNYGYTF
CDR3nt: TGTGCCATCAGTGCTCCGGGACAGGGGAACTATGGCTACACCTTC
abundance: .
d_gene: TRBD1
v_gene: TRBV10-3
j_gene: TRBJ1-2

CDR3aa: CASSPTRGGFVGYTF
CDR3nt: TGTGCCAGCAGTCCTACCAGGGGCGGATTCGTAGGCTACACCTTC
abundance: .
d_gene: .
v_gene: TRBV27
j_gene: TRBJ1-2

CDR3aa: CASSYSGATNEKLFF
CDR3nt: TGTGCCAGCAGTTACTCAGGGGCAACTAATGAAAAACTGTTTTTT
abundance: once
d_gene: .
v_gene: TRBV6-2/TRBV6-3
j_gene: TRBJ1-4

CDR3aa: CASRTTGGGSEKLFF
CDR3nt: TGTGCCAGCAGAACTACAGGGGGAGGTTCGGAAAAACTGTTTTTT
abundance: .
d_gene: TRBD1
v_gene: TRBV6-5
j_gene: TRBJ1-4

CDR3aa: CSVELGHQNTEAFF
CDR3nt: TGCAGCGTTGAATTGGGACACCAGAACACTGAAGCTTTCTTT
abundance: .
d_gene: .
v_gene: TRBV29-1
j_gene: TRBJ1-1

CDR3aa: CAWSVSLTRLETQYF
CDR3nt: TGTGCCTGGAGTGTATCCCTCACCCGACTAGAGACCCAGTACTTC
abundance: .
d_gene: .
v_gene: TRBV30
j_gene: TRBJ2-5

CDR3aa: CASLAGEAFF
CDR3nt: TGTGCCAGTCTTGCCGGGGAAGCTTTCTTT
abundance: .
d_gene: .
v_gene: TRBV19
j_gene: TRBJ1-1

CDR3aa: CASSIEAGGHTDTQYF
CDR3nt: TGTGCCAGTAGTATAGAGGCGGGGGGCCACACAGATACGCAGTATTTT
abundance: .
d_gene: TRBD2
v_gene: TRBV19
j_gene: TRBJ2-3

CDR3aa: CASSLKGEQYF
CDR3nt: TGTGCCAGCAGTCTCAAGGGGGAGCAGTACTTC
abundance: .
d_gene: .
v_gene: TRBV12-3/TRBV12-4
j_gene: TRBJ2-7

CDR3aa: CASSWRRGYGYTF
CDR3nt: TGTGCCAGCAGTTGGAGGCGGGGGTATGGCTACACCTTC
abundance: .
d_gene: .
v_gene: TRBV12-3/TRBV12-4
j_gene: TRBJ1-2

CDR3aa: CASSFAVTGDYTF
CDR3nt: TGTGCCAGCAGCTTTGCGGTGACAGGAGACTACACCTTC
abundance: .
d_gene: .
v_gene: TRBV7-9
j_gene: TRBJ1-2

CDR3aa: CASRTGQPLSGANVLTF
CDR3nt: TGTGCCAGTAGGACGGGACAGCCGCTCTCTGGGGCCAACGTCCTGACTTTC
abundance: .
d_gene: TRBD1
v_gene: TRBV19
j_gene: TRBJ2-6

CDR3aa: CASSVGPGPQPQHF
CDR3nt: TGTGCCAGCAGCGTAGGGCCAGGGCCTCAGCCCCAGCATTTT
abundance: .
d_gene: .
v_gene: TRBV9
j_gene: TRBJ1-5

CDR3aa: CSASTPETVKETQYF
CDR3nt: TGCAGTGCTAGTACCCCCGAGACAGTTAAAGAGACCCAGTACTTC
abundance: .
d_gene: .
v_gene: TRBV20-1
j_gene: TRBJ2-5

CDR3aa: CASSLAGGHSPSYEQYF
CDR3nt: TGCGCCAGCAGCTTGGCTGGAGGCCATTCACCCAGCTACGAGCAGTACTTC
abundance: .
d_gene: .
v_gene: TRBV5-1
j_gene: TRBJ2-7

CDR3aa: CASSMTPTPGGAEAFF
CDR3nt: TGTGCCAGTAGTATGACTCCAACTCCAGGGGGAGCTGAAGCTTTCTTT
abundance: .
d_gene: TRBD1
v_gene: TRBV19
j_gene: TRBJ1-1

CDR3aa: CASSPETALTNYGYTF
CDR3nt: TGTGCCAGCAGCCCGGAGACAGCCTTGACTAACTATGGCTACACCTTC
abundance: .
d_gene: .
v_gene: TRBV5-5
j_gene: TRBJ1-2

CDR3aa: CASSPNRGGQGGNTIYF
CDR3nt: TGTGCCAGCTCACCAAATAGGGGCGGACAGGGCGGAAACACCATATATTTT
abundance: .
d_gene: TRBD1
v_gene: TRBV18
j_gene: TRBJ1-3

CDR3aa: CAIRDSNSNQPQHF
CDR3nt: TGTGCCATCAGAGACAGTAATAGCAATCAGCCCCAGCATTTT
abundance: .
d_gene: .
v_gene: TRBV10-3
j_gene: TRBJ1-5

CDR3aa: CASSYGHGEAFF
CDR3nt: TGTGCCAGCAGTTATGGACACGGCGAAGCTTTCTTT
abundance: .
d_gene: .
v_gene: TRBV6-5
j_gene: TRBJ1-1

CDR3aa: CASSEDGGLFYPNYGYTF
CDR3nt: TGTGCCAGCAGTGAAGACGGGGGGCTCTTTTATCCAAACTATGGCTACACCTTC
abundance: .
d_gene: .
v_gene: TRBV6-1
j_gene: TRBJ1-2

CDR3aa: CASSQVREVTEAFF
CDR3nt: TGTGCCAGCAGCCAAGTTCGGGAGGTCACTGAAGCTTTCTTT
abundance: .
d_gene: .
v_gene: TRBV3-1/TRBV3-2
j_gene: TRBJ1-1

CDR3aa: CASSKGGLNEKLFF
CDR3nt: TGTGCCAGCAGCAAAGGGGGGCTGAATGAAAAACTGTTTTTT
abundance: .
d_gene: .
v_gene: TRBV21-1
j_gene: TRBJ1-4

CDR3aa: CASSDAPRNTEAFF
CDR3nt: TGTGCCAGCAGTGACGCCCCCAGAAACACTGAAGCTTTCTTT
abundance: .
d_gene: .
v_gene: TRBV6-4
j_gene: TRBJ1-1

CDR3aa: CASRGTGHSNQPQHF
CDR3nt: TGTGCCAGCAGGGGGACAGGGCATAGCAATCAGCCCCAGCATTTT
abundance: .
d_gene: TRBD1
v_gene: TRBV6-5
j_gene: TRBJ1-5

CDR3aa: CASSHRDASTEAFF
CDR3nt: TGTGCCAGCAGCCACAGGGACGCTAGCACTGAAGCTTTCTTT
abundance: few
d_gene: .
v_gene: TRBV6-5
j_gene: TRBJ1-1

CDR3aa: CASSYTGQAAGYTF
CDR3nt: TGTGCCAGCAGTTACACGGGACAGGCGGCTGGCTACACCTTC
abundance: .
d_gene: TRBD1
v_gene: TRBV6-5
j_gene: TRBJ1-2

CDR3aa: CASSQDPVRGIGNEKLFF
CDR3nt: TGCGCCAGCAGCCAAGATCCGGTTAGGGGAATTGGGAATGAAAAACTGTTTTTT
abundance: .
d_gene: .
v_gene: TRBV4-1
j_gene: TRBJ1-4

CDR3aa: CASSFGAGTEAFF
CDR3nt: TGTGCCAGCAGCTTCGGTGCTGGTACTGAAGCTTTCTTT
abundance: few
d_gene: .
v_gene: TRBV7-9
j_gene: TRBJ1-1

CDR3aa: CASDPWRPQETQYF
CDR3nt: TGTGCCAGCGACCCTTGGCGGCCCCAAGAGACCCAGTACTTC
abundance: .
d_gene: .
v_gene: TRBV2
j_gene: TRBJ2-5